This record covers a single T cell receptor (beta chain). The data were obtained in a study of blood T cells in healthy people across ages. Alongside a J-beta primer mix, a sample-barcoded 5' primer served in a second PCR lasting about 6 to 11 cycles. TCRdb fed the 5' RACE reads into MiXCR, producing one record per CDR3 protein. The sample consists of about 540,000 distinct CDR3 sequences, 24% of them appearing once. There are 16 residues in the CDR3. Germline-derived CDR1 and CDR2 are ENHRY and SYGVKD. In addition, the sample was reused for a study of T cells of mothers and their children.

The chain combines TRBV10-3 with TRBJ2-5, with TRBD2 identical over 15 bases. Gene TRBJ2-1 matches the end of the DNA better, so the J call may be wrong. This TCR derives from a boy aged 10-17 years in good health. Sequenced material: blood. The CDR3 coding sequence is TGTGCCATCAGTAGGACTAGCGGGAGGGCCGTTGATGAGCAGTTCTTC. The encoded protein is CAISRTSGRAVDEQFF.